The present entry profiles one T cell receptor (beta chain) with its context. Its antigen remains unidentified. The table came from immunoSEQ multiplex PCR; TCRdb's copy has only in-frame clones and leaves some out. The table records 100,000 to 150,000 clones, 70% to 85% of them present only once. Germline CDR1 MDHEN, CDR2 SYDVKM. Trimming stripped 2 bases from V and 0 bases from J, with 10 bases between. The length of the CDR3 is 15 residues. The sample comes from a study of T cell responses to AZD1222 COVID-19 vaccine. At the level of the study: Combined were second doses at about 4 or about 12 weeks. The study's findings and limits: Seropositivity was recorded at baseline in only six AZD1222 recipients.

Sequencing used peripheral blood, obtained on day 0 of AZD1222 vaccination. The clonotype comes from an adult in good health. The chain recombines TRBV28 with TRBJ1-2; no definite D call. CDR3: CASSLMAAANYGYTF. CDR3 nucleotide sequence: TGTGCCAGCAGTTTAATGGCAGCAGCTAACTATGGCTACACCTTC.